The sample holds a few counts of the clone carrying this TCR beta chain. The antigen is not known. The authors obtained PBMCs from more than 8 ml of fresh peripheral blood. Per germline, CDR1 DFQATT and CDR2 SNEGSKA (reference sequence). This CDR3 spans 16 amino acids. The trim removed 5 bases at V and 1 base at J, leaving 8 bases unmatched. The data stem from a study of T cells in Graves' hyperthyroidism and ophthalmopathy. The study, taken as a whole, reports: Most expanded thyroid clonotypes above 0.001 also appeared in blood.

TCR beta CDR3 regions were amplified from RNA. Primed by the HTBI set, a first-round RT-PCR was run on the TCR CDR3. Each CDR3 protein gets one entry after TCRdb re-called the multiplex PCR reads with MiXCR. The sample consists of a few hundred thousand distinct CDR3 sequences, 15% to 20% of them appearing once. The TCR was taken from a woman in her thirties or forties with Graves' ophthalmopathy. What was sequenced was blood. The chain is built from TRBV20-1 and TRBJ2-3; 11 bases are a match to TRBD2. The CDR3 DNA follows: TGCAGTGCTCTACGCGTGACTAGCGGGGGCACAGATACGCAGTATTTT. Encoded protein: CSALRVTSGGTDTQYF.